The 15 T cell receptor beta chains below all came from one sample that was sequenced in a study of blood T cell repertoires in COVID-19. Assay: immunoSEQ multiplex PCR; the TCRdb copy retains only in-frame clones and omits some. This sample carries fewer than 350,000 clones, around nine tenths of them seen once, and the ten largest clones take more than 6%. Sequenced material: peripheral blood. These receptor sequences come from a woman aged 30 to 39 with COVID-19, enrolled during active disease.

The chain links TRBV4-3 to TRBJ1-6; 9 bases are a match to TRBD1. The CDR3 extends over 14 amino acids. Germline trimming cut 5 bases from V and 8 bases from J; bases unmatched to any gene: 4. Germline V lookup: CDR1 LGHNA, CDR2 YSLEER. CDR3 amino acids: CASSETGGYSPLHF. The DNA of the CDR3 is TGCGCCAGCAGCGAAACAGGGGGCTATTCACCCCTCCACTTT.

The rearrangement joins TRBV30 to TRBJ1-2; 8 positions match TRBD1. From germline, CDR1 is GTSNPN and CDR2 SVGIG (reference sequence). Trimming cost V 5 bases and J 5 bases; bases outside gene matches: 10. This CDR3 spans 14 amino acids. In nucleotides, the CDR3 is TGTGCCTGGTCACGGACAGGGAGCCAGTATGGCTACACCTTC. Translating it yields CAWSRTGSQYGYTF.

The chain has TRBV5-1 and TRBJ1-2; possible D gene TRBD1, 5 bases. V was shortened by 0 bases and J by 4 bases, with 16 bases between the two germline ends. The germline V gene encodes CDR1 SGHRS and CDR2 YFSETQ. The CDR3 is 16 amino acids. The CDR3 coding sequence is TGCGCCAGCAGCTTGGGTACGACCGGGACTGCCTATGGCTACACCTTC. Encoded protein: CASSLGTTGTAYGYTF.

This clone appeared once. The chain couples TRBV5-6 to TRBJ1-5, with 7 bases aligning to TRBD1. The CDR3 loop spans 16 amino acids. J gave up 5 bases and V 4 bases, and 12 bases lay outside the gene matches. Looked up from germline, CDR1 is SGHDT and CDR2 is YYEEEE. Here the CDR3 reads CASSPRTGGGDQPQHF. The CDR3 nucleotides are TGTGCCAGCAGCCCGAGGACAGGCGGGGGGGATCAGCCCCAGCATTTT.

The chain carries TRBV7-9 and TRBJ1-6, with D uncertain. CDR1 and CDR2 from the germline V gene are SEHNR and FQNEAQ (reference sequence). The CDR3 runs 12 residues. Trimming removed 1 base at V and 19 bases at J, with 14 bases between. The CDR3 nucleotides are TGTGCCAGCAGCTTAGATCTGGGAGAAACTCACTTT. Translated, it gives CASSLDLGETHF.

This sequence joins TRBV12-3 or TRBV12-4 and TRBJ1-5, with D uncertain. Trimming left V 3 bases short and J 9 bases short, with 6 bases between. This CDR3 contains 11 residues. The CDR3 loop reads CASSLRGPQHF. As DNA, the CDR3 is TGTGCCAGCAGTTTGCGGGGGCCCCAGCATTTT.

The chain combines TRBV7-3 with TRBJ1-2; TRBD1 matches at 10 bases. Looked up from germline, CDR1 is SGHTA and CDR2 is FQGTGA. There are 17 residues in the CDR3. The J segment lost 4 bases and the V segment lost 2 bases, leaving 10 bases of the junction unmatched. Here the CDR3 reads CASSLWDRGSEAYGYTF. CDR3 coding DNA: TGTGCCAGCAGCTTATGGGACAGGGGAAGTGAGGCCTATGGCTACACCTTC.

J is TRBJ2-7 and V is TRBV6-5; the D gene is possibly TRBD2 (5 bases). The ends were cut back, 6 bases at V and 3 bases at J, with 12 bases in the middle. The CDR3 runs 13 residues. Germline CDR1 MNHEY, CDR2 SVGAGI. In DNA, the CDR3 is TGTGCCAGCAGAGAGGGTTGGTACTACGAGCAGTACTTC. Amino acid sequence: CASREGWYYEQYF.

The chain combines TRBV5-1 with TRBJ2-4, with 9 bases that match TRBD1. The V segment lost 4 bases and the J segment 9 bases; nucleotides outside the gene matches: 5. Germline CDR1 is SGHRS and CDR2 is YFSETQ. The CDR3 is 13 residues long. The CDR3, as DNA: TGCGCCAGCAGCGTACAGGGACAGGGCATTCAGTACTTC. This gives the protein CASSVQGQGIQYF.

The chain recombines TRBV5-6 with TRBJ2-1; 7 bases agree with TRBD2. CDR3 length equals 15 residues. The junction had 9 bases not matched to a gene; V was cut back by 4 bases and J by 5 bases. The germline V gene encodes CDR1 SGHDT and CDR2 YYEEEE. As DNA, the CDR3 is TGTGCCAGCAGCCTGGTCGGCCGGGAGGACAATGAGCAGTTCTTC. It yields the protein CASSLVGREDNEQFF.

V usage is TRBV6-6 and J usage is TRBJ2-2; a weak D match, TRBD2 (6 bases). Germline CDR1 reads MNHNY; CDR2 reads SVGAGI (reference sequence). CDR3 length: 15 amino acids. Trimming cost V 6 bases and J 2 bases, with 13 bases left between them. CDR3 nucleotides: TGTGCCAGCAGGACCGGGACTCGAAACACCGGGGAGCTGTTTTTT. Its protein is CASRTGTRNTGELFF.

The gene calls are TRBV28 and TRBJ2-3, with D perhaps matching TRBD1 (5 bases). The CDR3 runs to 15 residues. Trimming removed 5 bases at V and 1 base at J, with 13 bases between. In germline, CDR1 is MDHEN, CDR2 SYDVKM. The CDR3 DNA is TGTGCCAGCAGTACTCCAGGGTTCGGCACAGATACGCAGTATTTT. Translation: CASSTPGFGTDTQYF. The full variable domain, with the rest looked up from reference TRBV28 and TRBJ2-3, is DVKVTQSSRYLVKRTGEKVFLECVQDMDHENMFWYRQDPGLGLRLIYFSYDVKMKEKGDIPEGYSVSREKKERFSLILESASTNQTSMYLCASSTPGFGTDTQYFGPGTRLTVL.

Only a few counts were recorded for this clone. The chain is built from TRBV5-1 and TRBJ2-2; 7 nucleotides line up with TRBD1. Trimming removed 3 bases from V and 5 bases from J; junction bases left unmatched: 7. The CDR3 has 15 amino acids. The germline CDR1 and CDR2 sequences are SGHRS and YFSETQ. The CDR3 DNA reads TGCGCCAGCAGCTACTCCGGGACAGTAACCGGGGAGCTGTTTTTT. This gives the protein CASSYSGTVTGELFF.

The chain couples TRBV11-2 to TRBJ1-1; 7 nucleotides line up with TRBD1. The CDR3 is made up of 13 amino acids. CDR1 and CDR2 from the germline V gene are SGHAT and FQNNGV. Trimming removed 4 bases from V and 4 bases from J; junction bases left unmatched: 3. This CDR3 is CASSWDSFTEAFF. Written as DNA, the CDR3 is TGTGCCAGCAGCTGGGACAGCTTCACTGAAGCTTTCTTT.

The rearrangement joins TRBV5-6 to TRBJ1-2; 10 bases map to TRBD1. V was clipped by 4 bases and J by 0 bases; unmatched bases: 6. This CDR3 is 16 amino acids long. CDR1 and CDR2 (germline): SGHDT, YYEEEE. Here the CDR3 DNA reads TGTGCCAGCAGCCCCGGGACAGGGGACTCTAACTATGGCTACACCTTC. Translation gives CASSPGTGDSNYGYTF.